Shown below are 13 T cell receptor beta chains from a single sample sequenced in a study of CD8 T cells in Susac syndrome. With random hexamers, reverse transcription was performed on about 0.5 to 1 ug of RNA. One entry per CDR3 protein, called by TCRdb with MiXCR from the immunoSEQ multiplex PCR reads. The sample shows 180,000 or so distinct CDR3 sequences, 85% to 95% of them seen only once. Source material: CD4+ T cells from PBMCs. These receptors came from a human donor in good health.

V gene TRBV7-2 combines with J gene TRBJ2-7; D is ambiguous. The germline V gene encodes CDR1 SGHTA and CDR2 FQGNSA. V was clipped by 1 base and J by 13 bases, with 11 bases between them. CDR3 length: 11 amino acids. CDR3 sequence: CASSLEGTVYF. Here the CDR3 DNA reads TGTGCCAGCAGCTTAGAGGGCACAGTATACTTC.

The chain is built from TRBV3-1 and TRBJ1-1; D is uncertain. Germline lookup yields CDR1 LGHDT and CDR2 YNNKEL (reference sequence). The CDR3 has 13 amino acids. The V gene lost 0 bases and the J gene lost 12 bases, with 14 bases spanning the gap. The CDR3 here is CASSQESEHPTFF. DNA for the CDR3: TGTGCCAGCAGCCAAGAGAGTGAACACCCCACTTTCTTT.

This chain uses TRBV20-1 with TRBJ1-1; D call uncertain. The CDR3 is made up of 13 amino acids. Germline V gene data show CDR1 as DFQATT and CDR2 as SNEGSKA (reference sequence). V was trimmed by 5 bases and J by 5 bases, leaving 15 bases between them. DNA for the CDR3: TGCAGTGCTCCCGGCCTGGGGTGGACTGAAGCTTTCTTT. This sequence encodes CSAPGLGWTEAFF.

The chain joins TRBV3-1 to TRBJ2-3, with no clear D. Trimming removed 3 bases from V and 6 bases from J, with 13 bases in between. The CDR3 runs 14 residues. Germline CDR1 reads LGHDT; CDR2 reads YNNKEL (reference sequence). Here the CDR3 DNA reads TGTGCCAGCAGCCAGGTCGTTGATGGGGATACGCAGTATTTT. It codes for CASSQVVDGDTQYF.

V gene TRBV2 combines with J gene TRBJ2-3; TRBD1 or TRBD2 may be the D gene (6 bases each). Per the germline V gene, CDR1 is SNHLY and CDR2 is FYNNEI. CDR3 size: 16 residues. Trimming left V 6 bases short and J 2 bases short, with 18 bases between. DNA for the CDR3: TGTGCCAGCAGAAGCCCGGGGGCCCGTCACACAGATACGCAGTATTTT. Translation: CASRSPGARHTDTQYF.

The CDR3 loop is CASSQDLAGLNTQYF. CDR3 nucleotide sequence: TGTGCCAGCAGCCAAGACCTAGCGGGGTTAAATACGCAGTATTTT. This sequence joins TRBV3-1 and TRBJ2-3; 9 bases match TRBD2. CDR3 length: 15 amino acids. Germline trimming cut 0 bases from V and 7 bases from J; bases unmatched to any gene: 5. In germline, CDR1 is LGHDT, CDR2 YNNKEL (reference sequence).

CDR3 DNA sequence: TGTGCCAGCTCACGGGAACAGACCAATTCACCCCTCCACTTT. It encodes CASSREQTNSPLHF. The chain joins TRBV18 to TRBJ1-6; D remains ambiguous. Germline CDR1 KGHSH, CDR2 LQKENI. CDR3 length: 14 amino acids. The V end lost 4 bases, the J end lost 7 bases, and 11 bases lay between the germline ends.

This rearrangement joins TRBV29-1 to TRBJ2-2; possible D gene TRBD2, 5 bases. The germline gives CDR1 SQVTM, CDR2 ANQGSEA. Trimming pared 5 bases from V and 4 bases from J, leaving 14 bases between. The CDR3 loop spans 14 amino acids. The CDR3 loop reads CSVSGPEGTGELFF. The CDR3 DNA reads TGCAGCGTTAGCGGCCCCGAGGGCACCGGGGAGCTGTTTTTT.

The chain joins TRBV12-3 or TRBV12-4 to TRBJ2-6; D is undetermined. V was pared by 5 bases and J by 0 bases, with 2 bases between. This CDR3 contains 13 residues. The CDR3 sequence is CASSGSGANVLTF. For the CDR3, the DNA is TGTGCCAGCAGTGGCTCTGGGGCCAACGTCCTGACTTTC.

V usage is TRBV15 and J usage is TRBJ2-1; D not resolved. V lost 5 bases to trimming and J lost 6 bases, with 11 bases between them. The length of the CDR3 is 13 residues. Per germline, CDR1 LNHNV and CDR2 YYDKDF (reference sequence). CDR3 coding DNA: TGTGCCACCAGCCGACCACCCGGCAATGAGCAGTTCTTC. This encodes CATSRPPGNEQFF.

The chain employs TRBV3-1 and TRBJ1-5; 10 bases align to TRBD1. V lost 3 bases and J lost 1; bases outside the gene matches: 0. From germline, CDR1 is LGHDT and CDR2 YNNKEL (reference sequence). The CDR3 contains 15 residues. CDR3 nucleotides: TGTGCCAGCAGCCAGACAGGGGGCAGCAATCAGCCCCAGCATTTT. It is translated as CASSQTGGSNQPQHF.

The gene calls are TRBV11-2 and TRBJ2-1; 11 nucleotides match TRBD2. Germline CDR1 and CDR2: SGHAT and FQNNGV. V was pared by 4 bases and J by 7 bases, with 3 bases of the junction left unmatched. The CDR3 extends over 14 amino acids. CDR3 DNA sequence: TGTGCCAGCAGCTATAGCGGGAGGGGGAATGAGCAGTTCTTC. It translates to CASSYSGRGNEQFF.

This clonotype turned up a few times. The rearrangement uses TRBV27 and TRBJ1-1; possible D gene TRBD1, 5 bases. The V end lost 2 bases, the J end lost 4 bases, and 8 bases lay between the germline ends. The CDR3 is 13 residues long. CDR1 and CDR2 from the germline V gene are MNHEY and SMNVEV (reference sequence). The DNA for the CDR3 is TGTGCCAGCAGTTTAAGGGGCGCCACTGAAGCTTTCTTT. Encoded protein: CASSLRGATEAFF.